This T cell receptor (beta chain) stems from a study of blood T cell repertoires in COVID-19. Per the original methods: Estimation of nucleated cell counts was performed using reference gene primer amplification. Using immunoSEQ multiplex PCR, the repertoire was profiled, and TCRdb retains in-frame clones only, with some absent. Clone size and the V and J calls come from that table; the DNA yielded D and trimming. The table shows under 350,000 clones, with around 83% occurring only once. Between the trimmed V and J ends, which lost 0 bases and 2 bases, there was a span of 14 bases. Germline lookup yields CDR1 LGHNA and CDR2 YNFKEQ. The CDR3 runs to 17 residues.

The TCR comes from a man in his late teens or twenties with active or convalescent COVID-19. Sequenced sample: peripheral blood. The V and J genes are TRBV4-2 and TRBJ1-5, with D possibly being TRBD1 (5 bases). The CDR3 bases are TGTGCCAGCAGCCAAGACGGCGGTGGGGGGGGCAATCAGCCCCAGCATTTT. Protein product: CASSQDGGGGGNQPQHF.